Described below is a single T cell receptor beta chain sequence and its context. Other nucleotide sequences in the sample specify the same CDR3. The data originate from a study of shared clonotypes between healthy human individuals. Study overall: The study used three CD4 naive, three CD4 memory, two CD8 naive and one CD8 memory plate per donor.

The study ran the assay at deep level. Authors' methods: ImmunoSEQ sequences covered only the junction and lacked quality scores; filtering therefore differed. Method: immunoSEQ multiplex PCR; TCRdb's copy keeps in-frame clones and lacks some. D and trimming come from the DNA, and the V and J calls and clone size come from that table. The sample holds about 2.4 million clones, 80% to 95% seen once. V shed 2 bases and J shed 6 bases, with 8 bases lying between them. CDR3 length: 13 amino acids. Germline V CDR1 and CDR2: KGHSH, LQKENI. The receptor comes from a man between 18 and 35 years old in good health. Some clones in this sample may be carry-over from other donors' samples. Sequences were obtained from naive CD4+ T cells from PBMCs. Subset specified: CD45RA+ positively selected. The chain uses TRBV18 and TRBJ1-5, with D perhaps TRBD1 (6 bases). The CDR3 region has the DNA TGTGCCAGCTCACCAGGGGGCCCTCAGCCCCAGCATTTT. It specifies CASSPGGPQPQHF.